This TCR beta chain was identified in a study of shared clonotypes between healthy human individuals. The length of the CDR3 is 15 residues. The V and J ends lost 1 base and 3 bases respectively, with 10 bases between them. Germline assignment: CDR1 MNHNS and CDR2 SASEGT. A note on this clone: The antigen is undetermined.

Per the study methods: ImmunoSEQ gave junction-only sequences without quality scores, so filtering differed. Clones were sequenced by immunoSEQ multiplex PCR, and TCRdb holds only the in-frame ones, with some missing. V and J calls and clone size come straight from that table; D and trimming were deduced from the DNA. The table has around 940,000 clones, approximately 80% seen once. Study-wide results and limits: Enrolling few donors narrowed the genetic and exposure-history diversity that was represented.

The chain employs TRBV6-1 and TRBJ1-5; D uncertain. This clonotype was obtained from a young man in good health. Sequenced: memory CD4+ T cells sorted from blood. Subset of the sample: CD45RA-negative fraction. The CDR3 coding sequence is TGTGCCAGCAGTGAAGGAGCGGTCGCCAATCAGCCCCAGCATTTT. Amino acid sequence: CASSEGAVANQPQHF.